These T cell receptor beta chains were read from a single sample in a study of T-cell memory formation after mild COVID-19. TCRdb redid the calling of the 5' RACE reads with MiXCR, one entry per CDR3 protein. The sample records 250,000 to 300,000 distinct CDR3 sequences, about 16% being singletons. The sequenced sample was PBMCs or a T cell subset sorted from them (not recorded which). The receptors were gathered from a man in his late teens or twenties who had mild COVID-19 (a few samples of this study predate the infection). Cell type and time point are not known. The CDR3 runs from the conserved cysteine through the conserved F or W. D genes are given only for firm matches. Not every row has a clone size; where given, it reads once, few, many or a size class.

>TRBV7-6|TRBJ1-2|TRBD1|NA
TGTGCCAGCAGCTTAGCCAGGGGGCTAGGTGGCTACACCTTC
CASSLARGLGGYTF
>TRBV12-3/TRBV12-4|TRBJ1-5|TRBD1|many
TGTGCCACCTCCGGGACAGTAAGCCAGCCCCAGCATTTT
CATSGTVSQPQHF
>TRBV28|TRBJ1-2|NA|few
TGTGCCAGCAGTCCACTCGGCTATGGCTACACCTTC
CASSPLGYGYTF
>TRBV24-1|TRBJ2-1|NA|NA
TGTGCCACCAGTGAAGGATCCCACTCCTACAATGAGCAGTTCTTC
CATSEGSHSYNEQFF
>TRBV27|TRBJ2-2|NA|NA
TGTGCCAGCAGTAATACGCCAGGGGGGCGGACCGGGGAGCTGTTTTTT
CASSNTPGGRTGELFF
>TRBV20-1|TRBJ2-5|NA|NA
TGCAGTGCTACGACAATCGCGGAGACCCAGTACTTC
CSATTIAETQYF
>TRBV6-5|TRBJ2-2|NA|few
TGTGCCAGCAGTTACTCGGGGGGGCCGAAGACCGGGGAGCTGTTTTTT
CASSYSGGPKTGELFF
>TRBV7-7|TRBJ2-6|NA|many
TGTGCTAGCTCCTCAGGGTCCGGGGCCAACGTCCTGACTTTC
CASSSGSGANVLTF
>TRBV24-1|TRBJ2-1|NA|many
TGTGCCACCACCTTGGGAGTTTCCTTCTACAATGAGCAGTTCTTC
CATTLGVSFYNEQFF
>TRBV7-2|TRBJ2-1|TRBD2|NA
TGTGCCAGCAGCGCACCCAGGGGGCTAGCGGGGGGCTCGAGCTCCTACAATGAGCAGTTCTTC
CASSAPRGLAGGSSSYNEQFF
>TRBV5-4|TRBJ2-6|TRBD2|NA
TGTGCCAGCAGCCTGGGACTAGCGATTGCTGGGGCCAACGTCCTGACTTTC
CASSLGLAIAGANVLTF